The sequence of this T cell receptor (beta chain) was determined in a study of T cell responses to AZD1222 COVID-19 vaccine. Broader study findings: Donors were chiefly white British, with a greater number of females, and clonal diversity was perhaps underestimated. Spike-specific TCRs gained breadth and depth after people received two AZD1222 doses. Nearly half of spike-specific TCRs reportedly go after variant regions that carry no mutations. Baseline seropositivity occurred in only a handful of AZD1222 recipients.

The ends were cut back, 4 bases at V and 4 bases at J, with 9 bases in the middle. Germline-derived CDR1 and CDR2 are SGHTA and FQGTGA. CDR3 length: 13 amino acids. Comment on this clone: Its target is not known.

The assay was immunoSEQ multiplex PCR, and TCRdb's table has in-frame clones only and misses some. In the table there are 150,000 to 200,000 clones, approximately 89% of which are singletons. The chain recombines TRBV7-3 with TRBJ2-3; D remains unclear. The TCR sequence derives from an adult who received the AZD1222 COVID-19 vaccine. The sample in question was peripheral blood, obtained 28 days after the second AZD1222 dose. The CDR3: CASSSLRADTQYF. The CDR3 nucleotides are TGTGCCAGCAGCTCTCTCCGGGCAGATACGCAGTATTTT. Full variable domain (outside the CDR3, taken from reference TRBV7-3 and TRBJ2-3): GAGVSQTPSNKVTEKGKYVELRCDPISGHTALYWYRQSLGQGPEFLIYFQGTGAADDSGLPNDRFFAVRPEGSVSTLKIQRTERGDSAVYLCASSSLRADTQYFGPGTRLTVL.